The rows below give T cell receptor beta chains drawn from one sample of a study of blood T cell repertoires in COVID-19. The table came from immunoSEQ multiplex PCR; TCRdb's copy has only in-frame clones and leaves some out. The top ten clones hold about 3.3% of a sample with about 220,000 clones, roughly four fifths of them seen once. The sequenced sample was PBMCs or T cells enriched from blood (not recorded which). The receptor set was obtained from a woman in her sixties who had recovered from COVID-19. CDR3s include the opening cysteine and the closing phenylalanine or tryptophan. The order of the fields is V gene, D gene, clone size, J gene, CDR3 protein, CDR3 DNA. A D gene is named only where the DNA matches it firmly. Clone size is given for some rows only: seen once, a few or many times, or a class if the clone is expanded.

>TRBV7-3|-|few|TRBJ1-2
CASSLYGGNYGYTF
TGTGCCAGCAGCTTATACGGGGGAAACTATGGCTACACCTTC
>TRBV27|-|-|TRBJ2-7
CASSLRQPYYEQYF
TGTGCCAGCAGTTTAAGACAGCCTTACTACGAGCAGTACTTC
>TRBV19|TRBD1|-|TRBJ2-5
CASSLRDRGETQYF
TGTGCCAGTAGTCTCCGGGACAGGGGAGAGACCCAGTACTTC
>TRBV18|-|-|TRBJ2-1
CASSPPGGGRNEQFF
TGTGCCAGCTCACCACCGGGCGGAGGTAGGAATGAGCAGTTCTTC
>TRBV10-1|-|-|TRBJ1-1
CASRAEQLLNTEAFF
TGCGCCAGCAGAGCCGAACAGTTGTTGAACACTGAAGCTTTCTTT
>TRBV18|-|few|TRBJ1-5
CASSPESGANNQPQHF
TGTGCCAGCTCACCGGAGAGCGGGGCTAACAATCAGCCCCAGCATTTT
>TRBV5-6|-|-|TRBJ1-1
CASSLPRRDTEAFF
TGTGCCAGCAGCCTCCCAAGGCGGGACACTGAAGCTTTCTTT
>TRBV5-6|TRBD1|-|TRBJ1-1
CASSLGFSGGTEAFF
TGTGCCAGCAGCTTGGGGTTCTCAGGGGGCACTGAAGCTTTCTTT
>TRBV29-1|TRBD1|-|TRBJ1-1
CSVEDPPMGQGDTEAFF
TGCAGCGTTGAAGACCCCCCGATGGGACAGGGGGACACTGAAGCTTTCTTT
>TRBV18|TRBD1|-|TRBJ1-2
CASSPRKGQGERRLGYTF
TGTGCCAGCTCACCACGAAAGGGACAGGGAGAGAGGCGCCTTGGCTACACCTTC
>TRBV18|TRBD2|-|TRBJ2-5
CASSPRREGRLGETQYF
TGTGCCAGCTCACCGCGGCGGGAGGGCCGATTGGGGGAGACCCAGTACTTC
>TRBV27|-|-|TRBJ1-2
CASSSTSRSYGYTF
TGTGCCAGCAGTTCTACGTCTCGTAGCTATGGCTACACCTTC
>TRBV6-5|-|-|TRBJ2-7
CASTEPSHEQYF
TGTGCCAGCACCGAGCCTAGTCACGAGCAGTACTTC
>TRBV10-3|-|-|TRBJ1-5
CAISVQGSGNQPQHF
TGTGCCATCAGTGTCCAGGGGTCCGGCAATCAGCCCCAGCATTTT
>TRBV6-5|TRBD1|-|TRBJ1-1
CASSLQGALGTEAFF
TGTGCCAGCAGTTTACAGGGGGCGCTTGGGACTGAAGCTTTCTTT
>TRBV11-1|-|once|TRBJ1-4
CASSRTATNEKLFF
TGTGCCAGCAGCCGGACAGCAACTAATGAAAAACTGTTTTTT
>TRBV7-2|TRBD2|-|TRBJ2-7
CASSLEERGEDYEQYF
TGTGCCAGCAGCTTAGAAGAGCGGGGGGAGGACTACGAGCAGTACTTC
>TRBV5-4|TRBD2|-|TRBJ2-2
CASSSGLAGTGELFF
TGTGCCAGCAGTTCGGGACTAGCGGGAACCGGGGAGCTGTTTTTT
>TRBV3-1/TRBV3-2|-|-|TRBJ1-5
CASSQHTQQPQHF
TGTGCCAGCAGCCAGCACACACAGCAGCCCCAGCATTTT
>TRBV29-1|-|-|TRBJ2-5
CSVDLGQVVETQYF
TGCAGCGTTGACTTGGGACAAGTAGTAGAGACCCAGTACTTC
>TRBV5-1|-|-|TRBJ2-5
CASSWGRRGETQYF
TGCGCCAGCAGCTGGGGACGGAGGGGAGAGACCCAGTACTTC